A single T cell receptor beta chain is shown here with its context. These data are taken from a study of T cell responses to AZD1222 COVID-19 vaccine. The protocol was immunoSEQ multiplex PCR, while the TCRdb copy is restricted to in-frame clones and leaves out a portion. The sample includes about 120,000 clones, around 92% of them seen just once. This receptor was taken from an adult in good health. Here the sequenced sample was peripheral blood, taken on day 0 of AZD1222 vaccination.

The CDR3 reads CASSRTGELFF. CDR3 bases: TGTGCCAGCAGCCGAACCGGGGAGCTGTTTTTT. This chain joins TRBV6-2 or TRBV6-3 and TRBJ2-2, with D unclear. V was pared by 6 bases and J by 5 bases, with 4 bases between. Germline V CDR1 and CDR2: MNHEY, SVGEGT. CDR3 length: 11 amino acids.